These 15 T cell receptor beta chains were sequenced from one sample in a study of persistence of HIV-infected CD4 T cells. The immunoSEQ assay was version 4, run in survey mode. TCRdb keeps only in-frame clones here, not all; method: immunoSEQ multiplex PCR. The sample has under 45,000 clones, 89% seen once. Their antigen targets remain unknown. Cells were stimulated nonspecifically with anti-CD3/anti-CD28 magnetic beads. Sorting selected CD4+ T cells upregulating both CD40 ligand and CD69. Material: CD4+ T cells sorted from PBMCs after approximately 20-hour stimulation, obtained from a patient who received antiretroviral therapy. The receptors here all came from an adult man with HIV who was CMV-seropositive.

The V and J genes are TRBV5-1 and TRBJ2-3; 11 positions agree with TRBD1. The CDR3 runs 15 residues. The germline gives CDR1 SGHRS, CDR2 YFSETQ. V lost 0 bases, J lost 6 bases, and 3 bases stayed unmatched. The CDR3 DNA reads as TGCGCCAGCAGCTTGGGGACAGGGGGCGTGGATACGCAGTATTTT. It codes for CASSLGTGGVDTQYF.

The J gene is TRBJ2-1, the V gene TRBV7-9; D may be TRBD1 (6 bases). V lost 7 bases and J lost 8, with 15 bases in between. The CDR3 consists of 13 residues. CDR1 and CDR2 from the germline V gene are SEHNR and FQNEAQ (reference sequence). This CDR3 is CASNPRGGHEQFF. The CDR3 coding sequence is TGTGCCAGCAACCCCAGAGGGGGACATGAGCAGTTCTTC.

This clone has only a few counts. The rearrangement joins TRBV11-3 to TRBJ2-2, with a weak D call TRBD2 (5 bases). The CDR3 totals 14 residues. V lost 4 bases and J lost 1, with 7 bases in between. CDR1 is SGHNT, CDR2 YENEEA, per germline. CDR3 protein: CASSSRGNTGELFF. The CDR3 bases are TGTGCCAGCAGCTCCCGGGGGAACACCGGGGAGCTGTTTTTT.

The V call is TRBV7-3, the J call TRBJ2-2, with a weak D call TRBD1 (5 bases). Germline CDR1 SGHTA, CDR2 FQGTGA. V was shortened by 1 base and J by 4 bases, with 10 bases between the two germline ends. The CDR3 has 15 residues. This CDR3 reads CASSLNQGPTGELFF. The CDR3 DNA is TGTGCCAGCAGCTTAAACCAGGGCCCCACCGGGGAGCTGTTTTTT.

V gene TRBV7-6 combines with J gene TRBJ2-3; 7 nucleotides agree with TRBD1. CDR3 length: 16 amino acids. Germline V gene lookup returns CDR1 SGHVS and CDR2 FNYEAQ. The V segment lost 5 bases and the J segment 6 bases; nucleotides outside the gene matches: 14. The CDR3 nucleotides are TGTGCCAGCAGCGCTACAGGGGAGTGGCTCAGGGATACGCAGTATTTT. This encodes CASSATGEWLRDTQYF.

The chain has TRBV5-1 and TRBJ2-3; D is unresolved. Trimming shortened V by 0 bases and J by 4 bases, and 3 bases separated the two germline ends. CDR1 and CDR2 (germline): SGHRS, YFSETQ. This CDR3 spans 12 amino acids. Here the CDR3 reads CASSLGADTQYF. The DNA of the CDR3 is TGCGCCAGCAGCTTGGGAGCAGATACGCAGTATTTT.

The chain carries TRBV28 and TRBJ2-1; D not certain. From germline, CDR1 is MDHEN and CDR2 SYDVKM. This CDR3 region has 17 residues. Trimming removed 2 bases from V and 0 bases from J, with 14 bases in between. This CDR3 is CASSLGVRPSSYNEQFF. The CDR3 nucleotides read TGTGCCAGCAGTTTAGGGGTTAGACCAAGCTCCTACAATGAGCAGTTCTTC. The full variable domain, completed using reference TRBV28 and TRBJ2-1, is DVKVTQSSRYLVKRTGEKVFLECVQDMDHENMFWYRQDPGLGLRLIYFSYDVKMKEKGDIPEGYSVSREKKERFSLILESASTNQTSMYLCASSLGVRPSSYNEQFFGPGTRLTVL.

V gene TRBV11-1 combines with J gene TRBJ2-7; the match to TRBD1 covers 9 bases. Per germline, CDR1 SGHAT and CDR2 FQDESV (reference sequence). V lost 5 bases, J lost 5 bases, and 13 bases stayed unmatched. The CDR3 consists of 16 residues. The DNA of the CDR3 is TGTGCCAGCAGCCCTGGACAGGGGAGAGGAGGCGACGAGCAGTACTTC. It translates to CASSPGQGRGGDEQYF.

This chain links TRBV4-1 with TRBJ1-5; 7 positions agree with TRBD1. The CDR3 is made up of 14 amino acids. Losses at the gene ends were 8 bases for V and 4 bases for J; bases not matched to a gene: 8. CDR1 and CDR2 (germline): MGHRA, YSYEKL. DNA for the CDR3: TGCGCCAGCGGACCAGGGGGAGGTAATCAGCCCCAGCATTTT. Its protein product is CASGPGGGNQPQHF.

V usage is TRBV27 and J usage is TRBJ1-1; no clear D. The CDR3 has 14 amino acids. Per germline, CDR1 MNHEY and CDR2 SMNVEV (reference sequence). Between the trimmed V and J ends, which lost 2 bases and 1 base, there was a span of 8 bases. CDR3 region: CASSLRERNTEAFF. Here the CDR3 DNA reads TGTGCCAGCAGTTTAAGAGAGCGGAACACTGAAGCTTTCTTT.

This clone appeared a few times. V gene TRBV5-1 combines with J gene TRBJ2-1; TRBD2 agrees at 12 bases. Germline V gene lookup returns CDR1 SGHRS and CDR2 YFSETQ. The CDR3 is made up of 15 amino acids. V dropped 5 bases and J dropped 5; count of bases not matched to a gene: 5. The CDR3 sequence is CASSYGLAGNNEQFF. The DNA for the CDR3 is TGCGCCAGCAGTTATGGACTAGCGGGGAACAATGAGCAGTTCTTC.

As for this clone: This specimen includes other DNA sequences encoding the same CDR3. V usage is TRBV6-4 and J usage is TRBJ1-2; D is unclear. The CDR3 has 13 residues. Germline V gene data show CDR1 as MRHNA and CDR2 as SNTAGT. V was cut by 2 bases and J by 7 bases, with 11 bases left in between. CDR3: CASSDPPSGGYTF. The CDR3 region has the DNA TGTGCCAGCAGTGACCCGCCATCGGGTGGCTACACCTTC.

This clone occurred once. The V gene is TRBV28, the J gene TRBJ2-1, with D unclear. Trimming took 1 base from V and 7 from J, leaving 17 bases between them. CDR1 is MDHEN and CDR2 is SYDVKM in the germline V gene. This CDR3 spans 16 amino acids. CDR3 sequence: CASSLSTGGARNEQFF. CDR3 nucleotide sequence: TGTGCCAGCAGTTTATCCACCGGCGGAGCTCGGAATGAGCAGTTCTTC.

The gene calls are TRBV2 and TRBJ2-3; TRBD2 matches at 9 bases. The CDR3 is 15 residues long. Per the germline V gene, CDR1 is SNHLY and CDR2 is FYNNEI. The V gene end was trimmed by 6 bases and the J gene end by 2 bases; junction bases not matched to a gene: 6. DNA for the CDR3: TGTGCCAGCAGGAAGGGACTAGCCCTCACAGATACGCAGTATTTT. Its translation: CASRKGLALTDTQYF.

V usage is TRBV6-4 and J usage is TRBJ1-3, with TRBD1 identical over 7 bases. The CDR3 consists of 14 residues. Looked up from germline, CDR1 is MRHNA and CDR2 is SNTAGT. With 8 bases clipped from V and 3 bases from J, the junction kept 7 bases outside the gene matches. The CDR3 spells CASGPGGIGNTIYF. The CDR3 bases are TGTGCCAGCGGTCCAGGGGGAATTGGAAACACCATATATTTT.